The following is a T cell receptor (beta chain) sequence with its context. The data are from a study of identical twins. The length of the CDR3 is 15 residues. Per the germline V gene, CDR1 is LGHDT and CDR2 is YNNKEL (reference sequence). Trimming pared 3 bases from V and 0 bases from J, leaving 6 bases between. cDNA carried unique molecular identifiers, and a universal primer site was added by template switching. Via MiXCR, TCRdb re-called the 5' RACE reads, giving one row per CDR3 protein. The sample shows around 480,000 distinct CDR3 sequences, 12% to 15% of them seen only once. A further study also used this sample, focusing on yellow fever vaccine responses in identical twins.

The chain links TRBV3-1 to TRBJ1-6; D is ambiguous. This clonotype was sampled from a woman younger than 30 in good health. Sequenced: CD4+ T cells sorted from blood. The CDR3 DNA follows: TGTGCCAGCAGCCAGGGGAGCTCCTATAATTCACCCCTCCACTTT. This gives the protein CASSQGSSYNSPLHF.